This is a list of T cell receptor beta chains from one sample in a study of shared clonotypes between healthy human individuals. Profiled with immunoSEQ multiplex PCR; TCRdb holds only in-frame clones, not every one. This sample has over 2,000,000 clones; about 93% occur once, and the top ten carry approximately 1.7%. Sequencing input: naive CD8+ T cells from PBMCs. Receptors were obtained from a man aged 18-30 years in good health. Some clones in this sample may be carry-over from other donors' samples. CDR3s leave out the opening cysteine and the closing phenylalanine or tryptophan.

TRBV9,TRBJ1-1,ASSQDLNTEAF
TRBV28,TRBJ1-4,ASTLVGVPNEKLF
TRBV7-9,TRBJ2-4,ASRIDGLAKNIQY
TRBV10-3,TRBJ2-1,AISDSGYEQF
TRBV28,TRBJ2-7,ASTRGADEQY
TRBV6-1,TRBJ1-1,ASSEAGQGHTEAF
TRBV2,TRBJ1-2,ASTRPGPEANYGYT
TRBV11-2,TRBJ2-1,ASSSGLDYNEQF
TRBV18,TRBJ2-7,ASSPGEEIFSYEQY
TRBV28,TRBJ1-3,AGSQALGNTIY
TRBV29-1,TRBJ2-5,SAPGDSKETQY
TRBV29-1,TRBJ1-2,SVPRGGNFYGYT
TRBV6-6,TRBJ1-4,ASMSEKLF
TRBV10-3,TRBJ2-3,ASHGPLGGDPTDTQY
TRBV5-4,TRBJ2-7,ASSLGVAGGYEQY
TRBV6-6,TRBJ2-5,ASRNDVGQTGDQY
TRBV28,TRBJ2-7,ASSSQGLVSYEQY
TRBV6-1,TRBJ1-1,ASSEMAGGGDTEAF
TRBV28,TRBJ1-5,ASSYPTQGAQVDHQPQH
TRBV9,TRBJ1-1,ASSPTGGTEAF
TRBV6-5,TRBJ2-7,ASREYRGSYEQY
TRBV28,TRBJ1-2,ASSPHNWAGYGYT
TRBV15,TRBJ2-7,ATSARLADYEQY
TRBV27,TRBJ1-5,ASSERTSGQPQH